The rows below give T cell receptor beta chains drawn from one sample of a study of early T cells in non-severe SARS-CoV-2 infection. In TCRdb, the 5' RACE reads were re-called with MiXCR into one record per CDR3 protein. The sample has about 33,000 distinct CDR3 sequences, 5% seen once. Sample: whole blood. The receptors here all came from an adult who was a healthcare worker with PCR-confirmed SARS-CoV-2 infection or an uninfected control (not recorded which). The CDR3 runs from the conserved cysteine through the conserved F or W. The D gene is left open where the match is weak. Part of the rows lack a size; the others show once, few, many or a class for expanded clones.

d_gene,v_gene,abundance,j_gene,CDR3nt,CDR3aa
TRBD1,TRBV20-1,few,TRBJ1-6,TGCAGTGCTAGTCAGAGGGGGCGGTCAGGGAATGGTTCACCCCTCCACTTT,CSASQRGRSGNGSPLHF
NA,TRBV13,NA,TRBJ1-4,TGTGCCAGCAGCCCACCGAATCCGGGGCGTGAAAAACTGTTTTTT,CASSPPNPGREKLFF
TRBD1,TRBV7-2,many,TRBJ1-4,TGTGCCAGCAGCTTAAACAGACAGGGCCGGACTGAAAAACTGTTTTTT,CASSLNRQGRTEKLFF
NA,TRBV7-6,many,TRBJ1-5,TGTGCCAGCAGCTTAGTTGGCAATCAGCCCCAGCATTTT,CASSLVGNQPQHF
TRBD2,TRBV20-1,many,TRBJ2-3,TGCAGTGCTAGAACTAGCGGGGGGGCCCATGGAACAGATACGCAGTATTTT,CSARTSGGAHGTDTQYF
TRBD1,TRBV5-1,few,TRBJ1-2,TGCGCCAGCACCCTAGGGGGCACCTATGGCTACACCTTC,CASTLGGTYGYTF
NA,TRBV20-1,NA,TRBJ2-3,TGCAGTGCTGGACTTGGTGGGGCTGAAGATACGCAGTATTTT,CSAGLGGAEDTQYF
NA,TRBV6-2/TRBV6-3,many,TRBJ1-6,TGTGCCAGCAGTTACGCCGCCGGGACCGCTCCCTACAGCTCACCCCTCCACTTT,CASSYAAGTAPYSSPLHF
NA,TRBV18,many,TRBJ1-1,TGTGCCAGCTCATCCGGGGGCGGCACTGAAGCTTTCTTT,CASSSGGGTEAFF
NA,TRBV6-4,many,TRBJ1-1,TGTGCCAGCAGTGACGGGTCCGGCAGGGCTGAAGCTTTCTTT,CASSDGSGRAEAFF
NA,TRBV20-1,many,TRBJ1-2,TGCAGTGCTAGATTGCGGGGTTTAGGCTATGGCTACACCTTC,CSARLRGLGYGYTF
NA,TRBV5-4,NA,TRBJ1-2,TGTGCCAGCAGCTTGGCCGGGGACGCGACACGACATGGCTACACCTTC,CASSLAGDATRHGYTF
TRBD1,TRBV7-3,NA,TRBJ1-2,TGTGCCAGCAGCCCGCAGGGGGGGCCCGGCTATGGCTACACCTTC,CASSPQGGPGYGYTF
NA,TRBV7-2,many,TRBJ2-3,TGTGCCAGCAGCTTCGGTCCAGGGGTAGGCACAGATACGCAGTATTTT,CASSFGPGVGTDTQYF
NA,TRBV19,many,TRBJ1-5,TGTGCCAGTAGTGAAATCCCTCGTGATCAGCCCCAGCATTTT,CASSEIPRDQPQHF
NA,TRBV11-2,NA,TRBJ2-1,TGTGCCAGCAGCTTAGCATGGGGCAGCTCCTACAATGAGCAGTTCTTC,CASSLAWGSSYNEQFF
NA,TRBV7-2,NA,TRBJ2-5,TGTGCCAGCAGCCCCCCGCTGAGGGCAAAGGAGACCCAGTACTTC,CASSPPLRAKETQYF
NA,TRBV9,many,TRBJ2-3,TGTGCCAGCAGCCCCTTCCCTACCCCCACAGATACGCAGTATTTT,CASSPFPTPTDTQYF
NA,TRBV29-1,many,TRBJ2-5,TGCAGCGTTGAAGCGGTAACCCAAGAGACCCAGTACTTC,CSVEAVTQETQYF